These T cell receptor beta chains were read from a single sample in a study of human T cells and chemical hapten exposure. TCRdb itself ran the RACE reads through MiXCR, one entry per CDR3 protein. This table has about 82,000 distinct CDR3 sequences, over 10% appearing once. This sample comprised whole blood, obtained in connection with sensitization to the hapten diphenylcyclopropenone (DPC). The source of these receptors is a woman between 45 and 60 years old with alopecia areata. Some clones in this sample may be carry-over from other donors' samples. CDR3s include the opening cysteine and the closing phenylalanine or tryptophan. D genes are given only for firm matches. The size of a clone is reported for some rows only, either as once, few or many, or as a class for expanded clones.

d_call clone_size j_call v_call cdr3_aa cdr3_nt
TRBD2 many TRBJ2-3 TRBV2 CASSAKGSGPTDTQYF TGTGCCAGCAGTGCTAAGGGTAGCGGGCCGACAGATACGCAGTATTTT
TRBD2 - TRBJ2-1 TRBV28 CASESSPWLAGELGTEQFF TGTGCCAGCGAGTCCTCCCCGTGGCTAGCGGGAGAATTGGGTACTGAGCAGTTCTTC
- few TRBJ2-3 TRBV7-9 CASSSGQLSTDTQYF TGTGCCAGCAGTTCCGGACAACTTAGCACAGATACGCAGTATTTT
- - TRBJ1-1 TRBV7-9 CASSLAGSNTEAFF TGTGCCAGCAGCTTAGCGGGTTCCAACACTGAAGCTTTCTTT
- - TRBJ1-2 TRBV29-1 CSVPADRPSIKGYTF TGCAGCGTCCCCGCGGATCGGCCCAGTATCAAGGGCTACACCTTC
- few TRBJ2-1 TRBV7-9 CASSLALHPNEQFF TGTGCCAGCAGCTTAGCGCTACACCCCAATGAGCAGTTCTTC
- - TRBJ2-6 TRBV29-1 CSVEGGEDGANVLTF TGCAGCGTTGAAGGGGGTGAAGATGGGGCCAACGTCCTGACTTTC
- - TRBJ2-3 TRBV10-3 CAISESRAENTDTQYF TGTGCCATCAGTGAGTCGAGAGCGGAGAACACAGATACGCAGTATTTT
TRBD1 - TRBJ2-1 TRBV7-9 CASSLMALPGQGNNEQFF TGTGCCAGCAGCTTAATGGCTCTGCCCGGACAGGGAAACAATGAGCAGTTCTTC
- few TRBJ2-1 TRBV20-1 CSARDFMAEAYNEQFF TGCAGTGCTAGAGATTTTATGGCTGAGGCTTACAATGAGCAGTTCTTC
- many TRBJ2-3 TRBV20-1 CSAGEKRSSTDTQYF TGCAGTGCTGGGGAAAAGCGGAGCAGCACAGATACGCAGTATTTT
- - TRBJ1-6 TRBV12-3/TRBV12-4 CASSQVFGSPLHF TGTGCCAGCAGTCAAGTCTTTGGTTCACCCCTCCACTTT
- few TRBJ1-1 TRBV20-1 CSARGGINTEAFF TGCAGTGCTAGGGGGGGAATCAACACTGAAGCTTTCTTT
- - TRBJ1-5 TRBV21-1 CASSKEVREISPQHF TGTGCCAGCAGCAAAGAGGTCAGGGAGATTAGTCCCCAGCATTTT
- - TRBJ2-5 TRBV29-1 CSVVGTRQETQYF TGCAGCGTGGTTGGGACAAGGCAAGAGACCCAGTACTTC
TRBD2 - TRBJ2-3 TRBV6-6 CASGKAGVSDTQYF TGTGCCAGCGGGAAAGCGGGAGTGTCAGATACGCAGTATTTT
TRBD1 few TRBJ1-1 TRBV20-1 CSARDRTGQRTEAFF TGCAGTGCTAGAGATAGGACAGGCCAAAGGACTGAAGCTTTCTTT
TRBD1 few TRBJ1-4 TRBV3-1 CASSQRGAGQVNEKLFF TGTGCCAGCAGCCAGAGGGGGGCCGGACAGGTGAATGAAAAACTGTTTTTT
- many TRBJ2-1 TRBV6-2/TRBV6-3 CASSSLKGGNEQFF TGTGCCAGCAGTTCCCTAAAGGGGGGAAATGAGCAGTTCTTC
- many TRBJ1-1 TRBV2 CASRGMNTEAFF TGTGCCAGCAGAGGGATGAACACTGAAGCTTTCTTT
TRBD1 - TRBJ2-1 TRBV20-1 CSARAAGQVYNEQFF TGCAGTGCTAGAGCGGCGGGACAGGTCTACAATGAGCAGTTCTTC
TRBD1 few TRBJ1-1 TRBV3-1 CASSAYRGSAFF TGTGCCAGCAGCGCCTACAGGGGGTCAGCTTTCTTT
- many TRBJ2-3 TRBV5-4 CASSSFAGRQPDTQYF TGTGCCAGCAGCTCCTTTGCGGGAAGACAGCCAGATACGCAGTATTTT
- - TRBJ2-1 TRBV3-1 CASSQEISLALNEQFF TGTGCCAGCAGCCAAGAAATTTCCCTAGCCCTCAATGAGCAGTTCTTC
TRBD2 few TRBJ2-1 TRBV12-3/TRBV12-4 CASSLELAGANEQFF TGTGCCAGCAGTTTGGAACTAGCGGGAGCGAATGAGCAGTTCTTC
- many TRBJ1-4 TRBV12-3/TRBV12-4 CASSLGRGRGKLFF TGTGCCAGCAGTTTGGGGAGGGGTCGTGGGAAACTGTTTTTT
- many TRBJ2-7 TRBV21-1 CASSNSEPAGAYEQYF TGTGCCAGCAGCAACTCGGAGCCAGCGGGAGCCTACGAGCAGTACTTC
- few TRBJ2-3 TRBV29-1 CSVERAPSTDTQYF TGCAGCGTTGAAAGGGCACCTAGCACAGATACGCAGTATTTT
TRBD1 few TRBJ1-5 TRBV6-6 CASSAGGQNQPQHF TGTGCCAGCAGTGCAGGGGGCCAGAATCAGCCCCAGCATTTT
TRBD1 many TRBJ1-1 TRBV10-2 CASNRGNVEAFF TGCGCCAGCAACAGGGGGAACGTTGAAGCTTTCTTT
- many TRBJ1-2 TRBV10-3 CAITRADGQPNYGYTF TGTGCCATCACAAGAGCTGACGGTCAACCAAACTATGGCTACACCTTC
- few TRBJ2-5 TRBV29-1 CSVEPLTGETQYF TGCAGCGTTGAGCCCTTAACCGGAGAGACCCAGTACTTC
- few TRBJ2-3 TRBV20-1 CSARDPKLAELTDTQYF TGCAGTGCTAGAGATCCGAAACTAGCAGAACTCACAGATACGCAGTATTTT
- - TRBJ1-1 TRBV18 CASSPIGTYRNTEAFF TGTGCCAGCTCACCGATCGGGACTTACCGGAACACTGAAGCTTTCTTT
- few TRBJ2-3 TRBV2 CASSFLAPTADTQYF TGTGCCAGCAGCTTTCTAGCACCAACGGCAGATACGCAGTATTTT
- - TRBJ2-7 TRBV4-3 CASSQDRDGIPYEQYF TGCGCCAGCAGCCAAGATAGGGACGGGATACCCTACGAGCAGTACTTC
TRBD2 many TRBJ2-1 TRBV6-6 CASSYRSGGRAVNEQFF TGTGCCAGCAGTTATCGCTCGGGCGGGAGGGCCGTTAATGAGCAGTTCTTC
- - TRBJ2-1 TRBV11-2 CASGIGVPYNEQFF TGTGCCAGCGGAATAGGGGTGCCCTACAATGAGCAGTTCTTC
- few TRBJ2-3 TRBV7-6 CASSLADGRTDTQYF TGTGCCAGCAGCTTAGCAGACGGGCGCACAGATACGCAGTATTTT
- - TRBJ2-1 TRBV29-1 CSGLKRPGFF TGCAGCGGACTTAAGCGCCCCGGGTTCTTC
- many TRBJ1-2 TRBV7-9 CASSSYPGEQQRAYGYTF TGTGCCAGCAGTTCCTACCCGGGCGAACAGCAGCGAGCTTATGGCTACACCTTC
- many TRBJ1-2 TRBV7-2 CASSLDNNYGYTF TGTGCCAGCAGCTTAGACAATAACTATGGCTACACCTTC
- many TRBJ2-7 TRBV28 CASSQGQPPYEQYF TGTGCCAGCAGTCAGGGGCAACCCCCTTACGAGCAGTACTTC
- few TRBJ2-3 TRBV24-1 CATSDRDRPDTQYF TGTGCCACCAGTGATCGGGACCGCCCAGATACGCAGTATTTT
- many TRBJ2-1 TRBV19 CASSPLVREYNEQFF TGTGCCAGTAGCCCCCTAGTGAGGGAGTACAATGAGCAGTTCTTC
TRBD2 - TRBJ2-5 TRBV20-1 CSARMAGGGSGSGQTQYF TGCAGTGCTAGGATGGCCGGGGGTGGTAGCGGGAGCGGGCAGACCCAGTACTTC
- - TRBJ2-3 TRBV2 CASVRGAPDTQYF TGTGCCAGCGTCCGGGGGGCCCCAGATACGCAGTATTTT
- - TRBJ1-2 TRBV29-1 CSVDPRDGYTF TGCAGCGTTGATCCCAGGGATGGCTACACCTTC